These T cell receptor beta chains were read from a single sample in a study of blood T cell repertoires in COVID-19. Assay: immunoSEQ multiplex PCR; the TCRdb copy retains only in-frame clones and omits some. The data contain approximately 73,000 clones, approximately 80% of them singletons. The sample taken for sequencing was peripheral blood. The source is a woman between 65 and 79 years old with acute or convalescent COVID-19. Both conserved end residues are part of each CDR3. D genes are given only for firm matches. Only part of the rows carry a size: once, few, many, or a class if the clone is expanded.

clone size,D gene,V gene,J gene,CDR3 DNA,CDR3 protein
once,NA,TRBV24-1,TRBJ2-5,TGTGCCACCAGTGATCGCGGCTCCAGGGGAGAGACCCAGTACTTC,CATSDRGSRGETQYF
NA,NA,TRBV6-2/TRBV6-3,TRBJ1-1,TGTGCCAGCAGTTCCATTTGGGCATCTTCAATGAACACTGAAGCTTTCTTT,CASSSIWASSMNTEAFF
NA,TRBD2,TRBV9,TRBJ2-1,TGTGCCAGCAGCGTTAGCGGGAATTCCTACAATGAGCAGTTCTTC,CASSVSGNSYNEQFF
NA,TRBD1,TRBV28,TRBJ2-5,TGTGCCAGCAGTTTTGGGTGGGACAGCCAAGAGACCCAGTACTTC,CASSFGWDSQETQYF
NA,TRBD1,TRBV5-1,TRBJ2-7,TGCGCCAGCAGCTTGGAACCTCCCGGACAGGGGTCCTTCGAGCAGTACTTC,CASSLEPPGQGSFEQYF
NA,TRBD1,TRBV29-1,TRBJ2-3,TGCAGCGCCTGGACAGGAGATAGAACAGATACGCAGTATTTT,CSAWTGDRTDTQYF
NA,NA,TRBV7-3,TRBJ1-6,TGTGCCAGCAGCCTCGGGAGCCCGGGGAATTCACCCCTCCACTTT,CASSLGSPGNSPLHF
NA,TRBD1,TRBV5-6,TRBJ1-2,TGTGCCAGCAGCTTACCGGTGGGCAGGGGGAACTATGGCTACACCTTC,CASSLPVGRGNYGYTF
NA,TRBD2,TRBV25-1,TRBJ2-1,TGTGCCAGCAGTAGCGGGAGGGCCGAAGAAAACCCCTACAATGAGCAGTTCTTC,CASSSGRAEENPYNEQFF
NA,NA,TRBV28,TRBJ2-3,TGTGCCTCGCGGGGGCCTAGCACAGATACGCAGTATTTT,CASRGPSTDTQYF
NA,NA,TRBV10-3,TRBJ2-1,TGTGCCTCGGGCTCCTACAATGAGCAGTTCTTC,CASGSYNEQFF
NA,NA,TRBV19,TRBJ1-1,TGTGCCAGTACGTACAGGTTGAACACTGAAGCTTTCTTT,CASTYRLNTEAFF
NA,NA,TRBV27,TRBJ2-3,TGTGCCAGCAGTCCGCGCCGCCGGGACAGGGTTTTACGGGAGGGTCTGACGCAGTATTTT,CASSPRRRDRVLREGLTQYF
NA,TRBD1,TRBV14,TRBJ2-3,TGTGCCAGCAGCTTCACGACAGGGGGTACAGATACGCAGTATTTT,CASSFTTGGTDTQYF
NA,TRBD1,TRBV5-4,TRBJ2-2,TGTGCCAGCAGCAGTTGGGACAGGGTAAACACCGGGGAGCTGTTTTTT,CASSSWDRVNTGELFF
NA,NA,TRBV4-3,TRBJ2-3,TGCGCCAGCAGCCGTGGGACTCTCCCCACAGATACGCAGTATTTT,CASSRGTLPTDTQYF
once,TRBD1,TRBV25-1,TRBJ2-3,TGTGCCAGCAGTCTGAGGACAGGGAGTGATCCAGATACGCAGTATTTT,CASSLRTGSDPDTQYF
NA,TRBD2,TRBV18,TRBJ2-1,TGTGCCAGCTCACCCGGACTAGCGGGACCTAGCTCCTACAATGAGCAGTTCTTC,CASSPGLAGPSSYNEQFF
NA,NA,TRBV7-2,TRBJ1-2,TGTGCCAGCAGCGATAGGCGTCAGGGGACTAACTATGGCTACACCTTC,CASSDRRQGTNYGYTF
NA,NA,TRBV18,TRBJ1-5,TGTGCCAGCTCACCACGGTCAGGGACGGGGGAAGGGCCCCAGCATTTT,CASSPRSGTGEGPQHF
NA,NA,TRBV7-9,TRBJ1-2,TGTGCCAGCAGCTCCAGGGAACGGGGCTACACCTTC,CASSSRERGYTF
NA,TRBD2,TRBV6-6,TRBJ2-5,TGTGCCAGCAGTGTAAAGACTAGCGGGAGAAGAGAGACCCAGTACTTC,CASSVKTSGRRETQYF
NA,TRBD1,TRBV7-9,TRBJ1-4,TGTGCCAGCAGCTTAGAGGGACAGCTCTATGAAAAACTGTTTTTT,CASSLEGQLYEKLFF
once,NA,TRBV13,TRBJ2-3,TGTGCCAGCGCGAGCGGGTTAACTAGCACAGATACGCAGTATTTT,CASASGLTSTDTQYF
NA,NA,TRBV12-3/TRBV12-4,TRBJ1-1,TGTGCCAGCAGATCGAGGGGGTACACTGAAGCTTTCTTT,CASRSRGYTEAFF
medium-sized,NA,TRBV11-2,TRBJ1-1,TGTGCCAGCAGCCTTGGTTCGGGACAACCTTACGAAGCTTTCTTT,CASSLGSGQPYEAFF
NA,TRBD2,TRBV7-9,TRBJ2-7,TGTGCCAGCAGCTTAGGCCGACTAGCGAACGAGCAGTACTTC,CASSLGRLANEQYF
NA,NA,TRBV3-1/TRBV3-2,TRBJ2-6,TGTGCCAGCAGCCCCGCCCTAGCTCTTGGGGCCAACGTCCTGACTTTC,CASSPALALGANVLTF
NA,TRBD1,TRBV10-3,TRBJ2-7,TGTGCCATCAGTGAGTCGGGACAGCTCTACGAGCAGTACTTC,CAISESGQLYEQYF
NA,NA,TRBV5-1,TRBJ2-3,TGCGCCAGCAGCTTGGATTCGGATACGCAGTATTTT,CASSLDSDTQYF
NA,NA,TRBV2,TRBJ1-1,TGTGCCAGTTACAGGGACCTGAACACTGAAGCTTTCTTT,CASYRDLNTEAFF
few,NA,TRBV7-9,TRBJ2-7,TGTGCCAGCAGCGGGCCGGGACAAATCTTTGACGAGCAGTACTTC,CASSGPGQIFDEQYF
NA,NA,TRBV12-3/TRBV12-4,TRBJ2-3,TGTGCCAGCGGGAGGACAGATACGCAGTATTTT,CASGRTDTQYF
NA,TRBD1,TRBV6-5,TRBJ2-1,TGTGCCACAAGGGGGACAGGACACAATGAGCAGTTCTTC,CATRGTGHNEQFF
few,NA,TRBV27,TRBJ2-2,TGTGCCAGCTCCCCTGAGCCCCCCGGGAACACCGGGGAGCTGTTTTTT,CASSPEPPGNTGELFF
NA,NA,TRBV27,TRBJ1-4,TGTGCCAGCAGTTCCAACGGGGATGAAAAACTGTTTTTT,CASSSNGDEKLFF
once,TRBD1,TRBV6-2/TRBV6-3,TRBJ1-6,TGTGCCAGCAGTGTCCGGGACAGGGATAATTCACCCCTCCACTTT,CASSVRDRDNSPLHF
NA,TRBD2,TRBV12-3/TRBV12-4,TRBJ2-2,TGTGCCAGCAGAACTAGCGGGGGAGGGGAGCTGTTTTTT,CASRTSGGGELFF
NA,TRBD1,TRBV10-3,TRBJ1-2,TGTGCCATCAGTGAAGGGACAGATATCTATGGCTACACCTTC,CAISEGTDIYGYTF
NA,TRBD2,TRBV7-2,TRBJ2-1,TGTGCCAGCAGCTATAGCGGGAGTGCCCACAATGAGCAGTTCTTC,CASSYSGSAHNEQFF
NA,NA,TRBV7-8,TRBJ1-5,TGTGCCAGCAGCTTCCGGGACACAGATCAGCCCCAGCATTTT,CASSFRDTDQPQHF
NA,NA,TRBV2,TRBJ1-2,TGTGCCAGCAGTACCCGGGACACGGTCTTC,CASSTRDTVF
NA,NA,TRBV6-2/TRBV6-3,TRBJ1-2,TGTGCCAGCAGTTACCGAGGGCTTGGGGGCTACACCTTC,CASSYRGLGGYTF
few,NA,TRBV28,TRBJ2-1,TGTGCCAGCAGTTCCCAGCGGAGAACCTCCTACAATGAGCAGTTCTTC,CASSSQRRTSYNEQFF
many,NA,TRBV19,TRBJ1-5,TGTGCCAGTAACCGCGTCAATCAGCCCCAGCATTTT,CASNRVNQPQHF
NA,TRBD1,TRBV11-2,TRBJ1-1,TGTGCCAGCAGCTTAGGTCATTCCGGGACAGGGCGGAACACTGAAGCTTTCTTT,CASSLGHSGTGRNTEAFF
NA,NA,TRBV29-1,TRBJ2-7,TGCAGCGCTGGGGGCAGCCAGGGGAGGGACGAGCAGTACTTC,CSAGGSQGRDEQYF
NA,TRBD1,TRBV6-5,TRBJ1-2,TGTGCCAGCAGTTACTCAGACAGGGGGAACGGCTACACCTTC,CASSYSDRGNGYTF